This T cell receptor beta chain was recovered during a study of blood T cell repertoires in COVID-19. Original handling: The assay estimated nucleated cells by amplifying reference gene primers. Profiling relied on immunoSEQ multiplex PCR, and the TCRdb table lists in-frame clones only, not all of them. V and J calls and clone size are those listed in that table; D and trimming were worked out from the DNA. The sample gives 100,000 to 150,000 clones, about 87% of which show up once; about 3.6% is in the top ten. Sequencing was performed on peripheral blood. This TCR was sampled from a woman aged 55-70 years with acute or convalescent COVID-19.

Written as DNA, the CDR3 is TGTGCCAGCCGTAGTGTTAATTCACCCCTCCACTTT. Its translation is CASRSVNSPLHF. V is TRBV6-5 and J is TRBJ1-6; D unclear. The CDR3 extends over 12 amino acids. CDR1 and CDR2 (germline): MNHEY, SVGAGI. Deletions cut 8 bases from V and 6 bases from J, with 8 bases between.